This T cell receptor beta chain was recovered during a study of CD8+ T cells in alopecia areata. Study-wide background: Administration of oral tofacitinib to treated patients was at 5 to 10 mg twice daily. Study-level findings and limits: Scalp lesions, especially in alopecia totalis/universalis, had higher clonality than normal scalp.

Isolated RNA was reverse transcribed into cDNA used as the sequencing template. Assay: immunoSEQ multiplex PCR; the TCRdb copy retains only in-frame clones and omits some. This sample yields 100,000 to 120,000 clones, of which 45% to 65% are seen a single time; roughly 3.5% belongs to the top ten. Regarding this clone: Antigen: not known.

The sample's treatment: oral pan-JAK inhibitor, 5-10 mg twice daily. Researchers gathered lesional scalp punch biopsies and peripheral blood from patients with alopecia areata. The sequencing used CD4+ T cells sorted from blood, collected at week 24, from a patient treated with tofacitinib. The clonotype was recovered from a human donor with alopecia areata.

This CDR3 is CASSRLPTDNQPQHF. Here the CDR3 DNA reads TGTGCCAGCAGTCGACTCCCGACAGATAATCAGCCCCAGCATTTT. The chain couples TRBV27 to TRBJ1-5; possibly TRBD1 for D (5 bases). CDR1 MNHEY and CDR2 SMNVEV come from the germline V gene (reference sequence). V shed 5 bases and J shed 4 bases, with 15 bases lying between them. The CDR3 has 15 amino acids.